One TCR beta chain is described in this entry. V was cut by 6 bases and J by 3 bases, with 9 bases left in between. The CDR3 has 12 residues. Authors' data handling: Reference gene primer amplification gave nucleated cell count estimates. Profiled with immunoSEQ multiplex PCR; TCRdb holds only in-frame clones, not every one. The V and J calls and clone size come from that table; D and trimming were worked out from the DNA. The data contain about 150,000 clones, roughly 80% of them seen just once; the ten biggest clones take up around 3.4%. This entry belongs to a study of blood T cell repertoires in COVID-19. Study-wide context: Samples representing acute and convalescent COVID-19 were sourced from the United States, Italy and Spain. PBMCs, B-cell-depleted T cells, or T cells provided the cDNA or gDNA that made up the material.

The sequenced sample was peripheral blood. The V gene is TRBV12-3 or TRBV12-4, the J gene TRBJ2-7; D is uncertain. This clonotype originated in a woman aged 80 or older with acute or convalescent COVID-19. The CDR3 DNA is TGTGCCAGCAGCCGAGATGGCTACGAGCAGTACTTC. The encoded protein is CASSRDGYEQYF.